The sequence of this T cell receptor beta chain was determined in a study of T-cell reconstitution after alpha-beta-depleted transplantation in children. Study conclusions and caveats: It was surviving recipient T cells and thymic progenitors that gave some patients high TCRbeta diversity at day 60. It was reported that alpha-beta T cells came from several hundred expanded graft clones (about two months after transplant). Counts and diversity of T cells one year after transplant came mostly from newly produced T cells.

On this clonotype: What it binds is unknown.

CDR1 and CDR2 (germline): MGHRA, YSYEKL. The V gene end was trimmed by 3 bases and the J gene end by 2 bases; junction bases not matched to a gene: 16. CDR3 length: 19 amino acids. The TCRbeta library was prepared with unique molecular identifiers. TCRdb ran MiXCR on the PCR reads and lists one entry per CDR3 protein. The sample has around 300,000 distinct CDR3 sequences, around 20% seen once; the top ten hold 10% to 11%. The rearrangement links TRBV4-1 to TRBJ2-1; 7 nucleotides agree with TRBD2. This TCR derives from a male patient aged 10-17 years who had a stem cell transplant for acute lymphoblastic leukemia, so the T cells may come from the graft donor. The input for sequencing was PBMCs, mostly from graft donor cells, taken 180 days after TCRalphabeta/CD19-depleted stem cell transplant. The chain's CDR3 is CASSHPAGVGKGPYNEQFF. In DNA, the CDR3 is TGCGCCAGCAGCCATCCCGCGGGGGTAGGTAAAGGTCCCTACAATGAGCAGTTCTTC.